This TCR beta chain emerged from a study of blood T cell repertoires in COVID-19. Germline CDR1 reads GTSNPN; CDR2 reads SVGIG (reference sequence). CDR3 size: 12 residues. Trimming took 2 bases from V and 8 from J, leaving 12 bases between them. Assay: immunoSEQ multiplex PCR; the TCRdb copy retains only in-frame clones and omits some. Counted here are roughly 80,000 clones, over 80% occurring once; the ten biggest clones make up over 5.5%. The source material was peripheral blood. The chain is built from TRBV30 and TRBJ1-2; D perhaps matches TRBD1 (6 bases). The TCR comes from a man aged 55-75 years with active or convalescent COVID-19. The CDR3 DNA reads as TGTGCCTGGAGTCCACCGAGGGGGGGCTACACCTTC. This gives the protein CAWSPPRGGYTF.